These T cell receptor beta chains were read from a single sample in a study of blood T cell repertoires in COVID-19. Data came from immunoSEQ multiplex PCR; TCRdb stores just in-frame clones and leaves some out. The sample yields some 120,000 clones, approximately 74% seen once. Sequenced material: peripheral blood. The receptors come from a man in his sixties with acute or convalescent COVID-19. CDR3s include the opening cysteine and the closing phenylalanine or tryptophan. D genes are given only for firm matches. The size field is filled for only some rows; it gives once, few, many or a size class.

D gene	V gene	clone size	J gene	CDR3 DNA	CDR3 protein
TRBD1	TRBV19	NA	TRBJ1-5	TGTGCCAGTAGTACACCGGACAGGGGAGGATCTGGGCAGCCCCAGCATTTT	CASSTPDRGGSGQPQHF
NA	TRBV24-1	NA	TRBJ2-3	TGTGCCACCAGTGACCCCACGACTAGCACAGATACGCAGTATTTT	CATSDPTTSTDTQYF
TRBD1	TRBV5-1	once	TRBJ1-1	TGCGCCAGCAGCATGGGACAGCCGAACACTGAAGCTTTCTTT	CASSMGQPNTEAFF
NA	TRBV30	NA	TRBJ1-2	TGTGCCTGGGGAAGACTCCGCTATGGCTACACCTTC	CAWGRLRYGYTF
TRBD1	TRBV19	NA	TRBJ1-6	TGTGCCACCTCCCAGGGGGGCTCCTATAATTCACCCCTCCACTTT	CATSQGGSYNSPLHF
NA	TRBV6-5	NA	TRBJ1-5	TGTGCCAGCAGTAGGGAGCTGATCACGCCCCAGCATTTT	CASSRELITPQHF
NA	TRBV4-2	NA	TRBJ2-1	TGTGCCAGCAGCCCGGACTTTTGGTACAATGAGCAGTTCTTC	CASSPDFWYNEQFF
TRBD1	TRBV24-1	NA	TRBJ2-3	TGTGCCACCAGTGGCAGGACAGGGGGCGCAGATACGCAGTATTTT	CATSGRTGGADTQYF
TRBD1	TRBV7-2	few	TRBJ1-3	TGTGCCAGCAGCCCGCAGGGGGCTCTCGGAAACACCATATATTTT	CASSPQGALGNTIYF
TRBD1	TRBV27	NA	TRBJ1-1	TGTGCCAGCAGTTTGTTTTTCGGGACAGGACTAAACACTGAAGCTTTCTTT	CASSLFFGTGLNTEAFF
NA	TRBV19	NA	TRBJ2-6	TGTGCCAGTAGTATAGGGGACTCCGGGGCCAACGTCCTGACTTTC	CASSIGDSGANVLTF
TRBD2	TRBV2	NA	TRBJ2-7	TGTGCCAGCAGGCAAACTAGCGGGGGCCTCTACGAGCAGTACTTC	CASRQTSGGLYEQYF
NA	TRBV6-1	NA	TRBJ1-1	TGTGCCAGCAGTGAATCGGTGGGCGGGGAGTTGGCTTTCTTT	CASSESVGGELAFF
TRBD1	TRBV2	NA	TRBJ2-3	TGTGCCAGCAGTGAAGCGCTTCGTACAGGGGGGCAGTATTTT	CASSEALRTGGQYF
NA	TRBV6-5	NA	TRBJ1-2	TGTGCCAGCAGTTACCCCTCTCAGGGGTCCTATGGCTACACCTTC	CASSYPSQGSYGYTF
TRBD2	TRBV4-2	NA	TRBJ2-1	TGTGCCAGCAGCCAACCTATCCCGTTGGGCGGGAGCTCCTACAATGAGCAGTTCTTC	CASSQPIPLGGSSYNEQFF
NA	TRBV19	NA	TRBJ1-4	TGTGCCAGTAGTATTAGGGGGGGTAATGAAAAACTGTTTTTT	CASSIRGGNEKLFF
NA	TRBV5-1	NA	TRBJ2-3	TGCGCCAGCAGCGACCCACTAGCAGTTACTACGCAGTATTTT	CASSDPLAVTTQYF
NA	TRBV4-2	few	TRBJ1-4	TGTGCCAGCAGCCAAGAAGTGAGGGTAACTAATGAAAAACTGTTTTTT	CASSQEVRVTNEKLFF
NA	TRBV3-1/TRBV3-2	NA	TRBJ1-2	TGTGCCAGCAGCCGCAGGGGCGAGGTGATCAATTATGGCTACACCTTC	CASSRRGEVINYGYTF
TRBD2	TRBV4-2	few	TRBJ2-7	TGTGCCAGCAGCCAAGCTAGCGGGGGGGCAAATCGATACGAGCAGTACTTC	CASSQASGGANRYEQYF
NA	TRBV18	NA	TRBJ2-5	TGTGCCAGCTCACCAGAGGGAAGCGGTGGGACCCAGTACTTC	CASSPEGSGGTQYF
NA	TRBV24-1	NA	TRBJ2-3	TGTGCCACCAGTGATTTAGCGAAGTCACAAGATACGCAGTATTTT	CATSDLAKSQDTQYF